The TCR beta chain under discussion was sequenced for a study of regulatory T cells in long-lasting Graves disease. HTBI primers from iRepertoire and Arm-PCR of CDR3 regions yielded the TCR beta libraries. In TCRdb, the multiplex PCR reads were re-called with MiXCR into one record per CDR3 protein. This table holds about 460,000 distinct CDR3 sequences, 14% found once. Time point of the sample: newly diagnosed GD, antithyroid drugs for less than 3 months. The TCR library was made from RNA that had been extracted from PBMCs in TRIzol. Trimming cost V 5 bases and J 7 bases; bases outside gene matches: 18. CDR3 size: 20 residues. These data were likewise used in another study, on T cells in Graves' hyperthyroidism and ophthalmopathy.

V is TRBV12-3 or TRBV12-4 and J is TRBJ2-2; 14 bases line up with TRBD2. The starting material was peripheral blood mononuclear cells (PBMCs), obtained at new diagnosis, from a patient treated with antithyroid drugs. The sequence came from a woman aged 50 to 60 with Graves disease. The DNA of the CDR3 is TGTGCCAGCAGTCCCTTACTATCTGGGACTAGCGGGAGAGATGGCGGGGAGCTGTTTTTT. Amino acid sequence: CASSPLLSGTSGRDGGELFF.